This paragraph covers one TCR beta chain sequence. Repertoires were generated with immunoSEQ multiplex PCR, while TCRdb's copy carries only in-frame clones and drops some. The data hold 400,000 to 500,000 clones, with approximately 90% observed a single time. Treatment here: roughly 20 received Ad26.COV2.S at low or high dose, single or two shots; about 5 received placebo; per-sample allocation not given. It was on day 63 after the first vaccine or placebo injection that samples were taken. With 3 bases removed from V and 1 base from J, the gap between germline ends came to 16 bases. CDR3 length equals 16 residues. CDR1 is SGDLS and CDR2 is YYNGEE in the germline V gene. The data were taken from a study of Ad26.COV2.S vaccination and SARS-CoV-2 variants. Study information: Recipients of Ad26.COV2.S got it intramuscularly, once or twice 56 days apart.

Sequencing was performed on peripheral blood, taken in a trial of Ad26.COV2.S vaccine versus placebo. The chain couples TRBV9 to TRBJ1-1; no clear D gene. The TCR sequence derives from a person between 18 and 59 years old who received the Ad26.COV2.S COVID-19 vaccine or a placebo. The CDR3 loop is CASSAFSLVANTEAFF. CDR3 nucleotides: TGTGCCAGCAGCGCCTTTTCCCTAGTCGCGAACACTGAAGCTTTCTTT.